Listed here is a single T cell receptor beta chain. Per germline, CDR1 SGHVS and CDR2 FNYEAQ. CDR3 length equals 15 residues. The V and J ends lost 1 base and 1 base respectively, with 10 bases between them. The data belong to a study of T cell changes during pregnancy in multiple sclerosis. TCRdb's table, derived via immunoSEQ multiplex PCR, lists solely in-frame clones and lacks some. The sample comprises more than 100,000 clones, around nine tenths of which are singletons, and roughly 0.88% rests with the top ten. The sequence derives from a female donor with multiple sclerosis, enrolled in a pregnancy study. The sample consisted of peripheral blood, taken after pregnancy. The J gene is TRBJ1-1, the V gene TRBV7-6; weak D call: TRBD1 (5 bases). The CDR3 DNA reads as TGTGCCAGCAGCTTAGTCCCGGGGGGGAACACTGAAGCTTTCTTT. Protein: CASSLVPGGNTEAFF.